The entry below describes one T cell receptor beta chain. The source of the sample is a study of T cell changes during pregnancy in multiple sclerosis. TCRdb's copy holds only in-frame clones and misses some; the assay was immunoSEQ multiplex PCR. Counted here are about 70,000 clones, approximately 94% occurring once; the ten biggest clones make up about 0.5%. Trimming removed 3 bases from V and 3 bases from J, with 14 bases in between. The germline gives CDR1 SGHTA, CDR2 FQGNSA. The CDR3 has 15 residues. This chain joins TRBV7-2 and TRBJ1-1; unclear D gene. Sequences were derived from peripheral blood, sampled in the third trimester of pregnancy. The clonotype originates from a female donor with multiple sclerosis, enrolled in a pregnancy study. This CDR3 reads CASSFGYGADTEAFF. The CDR3 nucleotides read TGTGCCAGCAGCTTCGGGTACGGCGCCGACACTGAAGCTTTCTTT.